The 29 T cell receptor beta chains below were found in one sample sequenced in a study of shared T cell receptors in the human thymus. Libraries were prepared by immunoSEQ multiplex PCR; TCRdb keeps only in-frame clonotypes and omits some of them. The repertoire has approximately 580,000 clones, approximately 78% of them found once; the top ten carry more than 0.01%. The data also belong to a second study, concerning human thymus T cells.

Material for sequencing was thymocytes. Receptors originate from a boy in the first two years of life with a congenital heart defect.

CDR3 region: CSVSGQSTGTQYF. CDR3 DNA: TGCAGCGTTTCGGGACAGTCGACGGGGACCCAGTACTTC. The chain carries TRBV29-1 and TRBJ2-5; TRBD1 agrees at 7 bases. CDR1 is SQVTM and CDR2 is ANQGSEA in the germline V gene. CDR3 length: 13 amino acids. J gave up 7 bases and V 5 bases, and 10 bases lay outside the gene matches.

CDR3 sequence reads: CASSGRDSKTYGYTF. Here the CDR3 DNA reads TGTGCCAGCAGCGGCCGGGACAGCAAAACCTATGGCTACACCTTC. The chain uses TRBV9 and TRBJ1-2, with TRBD1 identical over 7 bases. The CDR3 has 15 amino acids. V was clipped by 3 bases and J by 4 bases; unmatched bases: 9. Germline V CDR1 and CDR2: SGDLS, YYNGEE.

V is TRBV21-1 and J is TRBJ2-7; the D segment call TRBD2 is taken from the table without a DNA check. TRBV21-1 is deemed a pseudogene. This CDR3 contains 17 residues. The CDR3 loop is CAYGSPRQREMSYEQYF. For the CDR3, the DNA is TGTGCCTACGGGTCGCCCAGACAGCGGGAAATGTCCTACGAGCAGTACTTC.

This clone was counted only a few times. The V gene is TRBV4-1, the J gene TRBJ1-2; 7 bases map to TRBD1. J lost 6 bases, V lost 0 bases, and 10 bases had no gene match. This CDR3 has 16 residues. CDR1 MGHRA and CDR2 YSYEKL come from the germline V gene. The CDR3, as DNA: TGCGCCAGCAGCCAAGAGGTGTTCAGGGGGGAGAATGGCTACACCTTC. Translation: CASSQEVFRGENGYTF.

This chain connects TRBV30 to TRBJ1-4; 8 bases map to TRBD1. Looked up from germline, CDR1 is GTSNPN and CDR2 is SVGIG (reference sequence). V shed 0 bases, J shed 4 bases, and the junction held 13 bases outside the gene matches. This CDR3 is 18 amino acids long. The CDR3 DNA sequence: TGTGCCTGGAGTGTACCCCCTCGACAGGGGACCTTTAATGAAAAACTGTTTTTT. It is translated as CAWSVPPRQGTFNEKLFF.

Here the CDR3 DNA reads TGTGCCAGCAGTGTTAGGGCGGGAGGCCCGGCAGATACGCAGTATTTT. Its translation: CASSVRAGGPADTQYF. V is TRBV2 and J is TRBJ2-3; TRBD2 matches at 8 bases. V lost 4 bases and J lost 4; bases outside the gene matches: 10. CDR1 is SNHLY, CDR2 FYNNEI, per germline. This CDR3 has 16 residues.

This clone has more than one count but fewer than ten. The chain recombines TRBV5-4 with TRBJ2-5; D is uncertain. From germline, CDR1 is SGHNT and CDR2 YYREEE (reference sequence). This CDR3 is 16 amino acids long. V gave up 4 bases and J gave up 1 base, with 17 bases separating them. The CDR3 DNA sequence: TGTGCCAGCAGCCTGGACCTCAAGCCCTCCCAAGAGACCCAGTACTTC. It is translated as CASSLDLKPSQETQYF.

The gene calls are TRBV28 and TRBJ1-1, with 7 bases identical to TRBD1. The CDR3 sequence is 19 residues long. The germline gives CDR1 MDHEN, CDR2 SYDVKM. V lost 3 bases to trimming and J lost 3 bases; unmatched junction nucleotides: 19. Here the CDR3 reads CASSLGWARGIVADTEAFF. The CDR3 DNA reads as TGTGCCAGCAGTTTGGGGTGGGCCAGGGGGATCGTGGCGGACACTGAAGCTTTCTTT.

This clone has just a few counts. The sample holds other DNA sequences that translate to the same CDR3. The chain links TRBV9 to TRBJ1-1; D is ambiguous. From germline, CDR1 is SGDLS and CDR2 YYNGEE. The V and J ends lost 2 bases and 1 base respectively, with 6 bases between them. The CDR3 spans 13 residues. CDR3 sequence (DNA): TGTGCCAGCAGCGTGAGAGGGAACACTGAAGCTTTCTTT. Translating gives CASSVRGNTEAFF. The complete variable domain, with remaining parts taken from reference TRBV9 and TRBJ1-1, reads DSGVTQTPKHLITATGQRVTLRCSPRSGDLSVYWYQQSLDQGLQFLIQYYNGEERAKGNILERFSAQQFPDLHSELNLSSLELGDSALYFCASSVRGNTEAFFGQGTRLTVV.

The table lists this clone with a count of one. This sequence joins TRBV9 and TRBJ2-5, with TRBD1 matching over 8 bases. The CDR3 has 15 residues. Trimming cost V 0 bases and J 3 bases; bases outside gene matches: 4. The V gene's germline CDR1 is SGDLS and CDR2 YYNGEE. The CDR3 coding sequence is TGTGCCAGCAGCGTAGTGTCAGGGGGCGAAGAGACCCAGTACTTC. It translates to CASSVVSGGEETQYF.

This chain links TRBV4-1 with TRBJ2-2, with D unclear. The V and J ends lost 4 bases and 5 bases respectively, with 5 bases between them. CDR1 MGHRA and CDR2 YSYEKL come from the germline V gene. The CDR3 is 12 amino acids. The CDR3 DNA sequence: TGCGCCAGCAGCCGGCAAACCGGGGAGCTGTTTTTT. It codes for CASSRQTGELFF.

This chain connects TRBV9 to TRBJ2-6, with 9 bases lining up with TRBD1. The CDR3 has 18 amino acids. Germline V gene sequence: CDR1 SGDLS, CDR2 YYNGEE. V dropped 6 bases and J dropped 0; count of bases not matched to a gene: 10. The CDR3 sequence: CASTRDRGVLSGANVLTF. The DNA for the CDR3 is TGTGCCAGCACCCGAGACAGGGGGGTTCTCTCTGGGGCCAACGTCCTGACTTTC.

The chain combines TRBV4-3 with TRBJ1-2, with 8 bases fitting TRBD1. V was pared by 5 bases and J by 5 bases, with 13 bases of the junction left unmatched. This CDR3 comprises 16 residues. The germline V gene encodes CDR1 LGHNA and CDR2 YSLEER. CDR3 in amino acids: CASSSSDRDPPYGYTF. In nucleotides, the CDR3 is TGCGCCAGCAGCTCATCGGACAGGGATCCTCCGTATGGCTACACCTTC.

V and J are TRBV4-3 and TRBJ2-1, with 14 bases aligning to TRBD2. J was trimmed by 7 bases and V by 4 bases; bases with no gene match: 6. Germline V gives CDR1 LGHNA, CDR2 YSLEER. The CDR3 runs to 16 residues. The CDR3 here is CASSPGLAGGINEQFF. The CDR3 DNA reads TGCGCCAGCAGCCCCGGACTAGCGGGAGGTATTAATGAGCAGTTCTTC.

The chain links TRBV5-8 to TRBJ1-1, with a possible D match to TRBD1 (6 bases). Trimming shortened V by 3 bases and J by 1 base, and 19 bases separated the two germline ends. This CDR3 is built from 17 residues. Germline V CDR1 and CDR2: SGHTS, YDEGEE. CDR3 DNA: TGTGCCAGCAGCTGTGAGGACAGACCCGCGAGGAACACTGAAGCTTTCTTT. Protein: CASSCEDRPARNTEAFF.

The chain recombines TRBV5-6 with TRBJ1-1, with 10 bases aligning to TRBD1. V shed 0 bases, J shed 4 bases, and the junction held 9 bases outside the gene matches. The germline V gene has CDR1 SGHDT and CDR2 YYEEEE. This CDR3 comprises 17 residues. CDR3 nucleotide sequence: TGTGCCAGCAGCTTGGCAGGACAGGGGGTTCCGGGCACTGAAGCTTTCTTT. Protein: CASSLAGQGVPGTEAFF.

The CDR3 loop reads CASMGEASYNEQFF. The CDR3 DNA sequence: TGTGCCAGCATGGGTGAGGCCTCCTACAATGAGCAGTTCTTC. The chain joins TRBV2 to TRBJ2-1; D not resolved. Germline loops: CDR1 SNHLY, CDR2 FYNNEI. V lost 7 bases and J lost 0, with 10 bases in between. The CDR3 is 14 amino acids.

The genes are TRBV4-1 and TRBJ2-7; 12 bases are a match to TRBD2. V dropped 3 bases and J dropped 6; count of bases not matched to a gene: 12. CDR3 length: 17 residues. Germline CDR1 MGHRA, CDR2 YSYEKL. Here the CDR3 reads CASSHSASGTSGFEQYF. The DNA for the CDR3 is TGCGCCAGCAGCCACTCGGCCTCCGGGACTAGCGGGTTCGAGCAGTACTTC.

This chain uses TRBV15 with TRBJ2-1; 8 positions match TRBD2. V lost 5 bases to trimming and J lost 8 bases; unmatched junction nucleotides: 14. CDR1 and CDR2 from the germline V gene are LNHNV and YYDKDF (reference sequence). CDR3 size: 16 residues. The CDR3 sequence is CATSPQGGGNGDEQFF. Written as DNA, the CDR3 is TGTGCCACCAGCCCCCAAGGCGGGGGGAATGGGGATGAGCAGTTCTTC.

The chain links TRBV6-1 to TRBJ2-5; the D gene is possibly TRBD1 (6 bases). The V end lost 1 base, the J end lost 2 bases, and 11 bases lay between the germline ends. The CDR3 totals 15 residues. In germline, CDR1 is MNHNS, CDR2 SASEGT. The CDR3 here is CASSEEKRGQETQYF. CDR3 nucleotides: TGTGCCAGCAGTGAAGAGAAAAGGGGGCAAGAGACCCAGTACTTC.

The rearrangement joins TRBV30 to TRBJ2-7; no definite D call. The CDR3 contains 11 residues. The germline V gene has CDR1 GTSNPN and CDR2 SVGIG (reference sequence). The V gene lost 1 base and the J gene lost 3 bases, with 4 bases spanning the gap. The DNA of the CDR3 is TGTGCCTGGAGTGCAGACTACGAGCAGTACTTC. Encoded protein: CAWSADYEQYF.

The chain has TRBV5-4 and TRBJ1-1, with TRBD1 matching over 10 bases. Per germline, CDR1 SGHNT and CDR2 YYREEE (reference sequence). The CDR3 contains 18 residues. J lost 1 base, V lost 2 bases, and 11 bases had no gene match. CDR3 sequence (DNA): TGTGCCAGCAGCTTAGGGCCCGACAGGGGGCTCGGGAACACTGAAGCTTTCTTT. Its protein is CASSLGPDRGLGNTEAFF. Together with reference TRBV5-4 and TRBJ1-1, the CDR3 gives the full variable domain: ETGVTQSPTHLIKTRGQQVTLRCSSQSGHNTVSWYQQALGQGPQFIFQYYREEENGRGNFPPRFSGLQFPNYSSELNVNALELDDSALYLCASSLGPDRGLGNTEAFFGQGTRLTVV.

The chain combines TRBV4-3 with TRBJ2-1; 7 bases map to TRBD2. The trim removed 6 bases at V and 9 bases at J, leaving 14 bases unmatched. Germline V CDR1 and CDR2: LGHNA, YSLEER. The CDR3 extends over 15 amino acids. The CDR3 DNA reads TGCGCCAGCAGTTCCCGCCCTAGCGGTACCCCTGAGCAGTTCTTC. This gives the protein CASSSRPSGTPEQFF.

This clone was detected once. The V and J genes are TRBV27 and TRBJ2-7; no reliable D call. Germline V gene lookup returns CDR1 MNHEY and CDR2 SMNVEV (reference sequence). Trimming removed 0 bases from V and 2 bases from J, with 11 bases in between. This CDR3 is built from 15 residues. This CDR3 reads CASSLSLTKPYEQYF. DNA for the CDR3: TGTGCCAGCAGTTTATCCCTGACAAAACCCTACGAGCAGTACTTC.

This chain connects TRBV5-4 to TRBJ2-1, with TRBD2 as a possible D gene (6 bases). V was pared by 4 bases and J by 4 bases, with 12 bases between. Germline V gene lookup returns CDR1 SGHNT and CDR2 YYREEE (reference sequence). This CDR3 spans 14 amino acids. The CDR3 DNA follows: TGTGCCAGCAGCCCCCGGGACTTATACAATGAGCAGTTCTTC. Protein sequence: CASSPRDLYNEQFF.

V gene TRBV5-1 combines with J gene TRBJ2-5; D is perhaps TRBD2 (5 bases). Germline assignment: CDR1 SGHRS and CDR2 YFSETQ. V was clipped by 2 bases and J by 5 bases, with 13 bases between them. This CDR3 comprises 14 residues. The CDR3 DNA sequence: TGCGCCAGCAGCTTCGGACTCAACCGGGAGACCCAGTACTTC. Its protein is CASSFGLNRETQYF. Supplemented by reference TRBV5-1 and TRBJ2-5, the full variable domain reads KAGVTQTPRYLIKTRGQQVTLSCSPISGHRSVSWYQQTPGQGLQFLFEYFSETQRNKGNFPGRFSGRQFSNSRSEMNVSTLELGDSALYLCASSFGLNRETQYFGPGTRLLVL.

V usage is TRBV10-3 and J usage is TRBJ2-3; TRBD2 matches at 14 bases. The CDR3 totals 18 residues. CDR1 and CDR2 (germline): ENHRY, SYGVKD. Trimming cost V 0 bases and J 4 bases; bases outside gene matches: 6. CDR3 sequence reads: CAISESRRLAGGADTQYF. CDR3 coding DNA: TGTGCCATCAGTGAGTCACGGAGACTAGCGGGAGGGGCAGATACGCAGTATTTT.

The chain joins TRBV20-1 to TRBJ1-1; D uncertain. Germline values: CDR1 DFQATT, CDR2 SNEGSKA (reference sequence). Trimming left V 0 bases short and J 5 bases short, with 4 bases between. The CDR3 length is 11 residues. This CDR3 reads CSARDVTEAFF. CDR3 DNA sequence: TGCAGTGCTAGAGATGTAACTGAAGCTTTCTTT.

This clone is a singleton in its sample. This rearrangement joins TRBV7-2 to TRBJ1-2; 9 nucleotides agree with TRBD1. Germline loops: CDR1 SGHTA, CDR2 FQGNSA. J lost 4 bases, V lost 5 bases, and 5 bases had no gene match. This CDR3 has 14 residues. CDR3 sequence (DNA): TGTGCCAGCAGCCTCTTGGACAGGGGCTATGGCTACACCTTC. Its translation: CASSLLDRGYGYTF.